This T cell receptor beta chain was profiled in a study of blood T cell repertoires in COVID-19. Study in general: Sites across the United States, Italy and Spain contributed samples from acute and convalescent COVID-19. PBMCs, B-cell-depleted T cells, or T cells were the source of the cDNA or gDNA that made up the material.

The V gene end was trimmed by 0 bases and the J gene end by 0 bases; junction bases not matched to a gene: 2. CDR1 is LNHDA and CDR2 is SQIVND in the germline V gene (reference sequence). The CDR3 consists of 16 residues. Profiled with immunoSEQ multiplex PCR; TCRdb holds only in-frame clones, not every one. Of over 110,000 clones listed, 88% are singletons. The TCR originated in a man aged 70 or older with acute or convalescent COVID-19. This rearrangement joins TRBV19 to TRBJ2-1, with 7 bases fitting TRBD2. Sequencing was carried out using peripheral blood. The CDR3 reads CASSIDGRSSYNEQFF. The CDR3 DNA reads as TGTGCCAGTAGTATAGACGGGAGGTCCTCCTACAATGAGCAGTTCTTC.